The 31 T cell receptor beta chains below all came from one sample that was sequenced in a study of T-cell memory formation after mild COVID-19. Using its own MiXCR run on the 5' RACE reads, TCRdb lists one record per CDR3 protein. The data contain under 300,000 distinct CDR3 sequences, around 8% of them seen just once; the ten biggest clones take up about 22%. Sequencing was done on a sample of PBMCs or a T cell subset sorted from them (not recorded which). All receptors come from a man between 18 and 35 years old who had mild COVID-19 (a few samples of this study predate the infection). Cell type and time point are not known.

This clonotype was seen a handful of times. This rearrangement joins TRBV30 to TRBJ2-7; 9 bases align to TRBD1. Germline V gives CDR1 GTSNPN, CDR2 SVGIG (reference sequence). J was trimmed by 3 bases and V by 3 bases; bases with no gene match: 6. The CDR3 is 14 amino acids. The CDR3 nucleotides read TGTGCCTGGAGCTTCGGACAGGGGAACTACGAGCAGTACTTC. Translation: CAWSFGQGNYEQYF. Using reference TRBV30 and TRBJ2-7 for the parts outside the CDR3, the full variable domain is SQTIHQWPATLVQPVGSPLSLECTVEGTSNPNLYWYRQAAGRGLQLLFYSVGIGQISSEVPQNLSASRPQDRQFILSSKKLLLSDSGFYLCAWSFGQGNYEQYFGPGTRLTVT.

This clonotype was seen a few times. V is TRBV12-3 or TRBV12-4 and J is TRBJ1-4; TRBD1 is a possible D gene (6 bases). The CDR3 is made up of 15 amino acids. The V end was cut by 7 bases, the J end by 8 bases, with 20 bases between. The CDR3 nucleotides read TGTGCCAGCATCGCCTTTGGGGGGCAGCGGGAAAAACTGTTTTTT. The encoded protein is CASIAFGGQREKLFF.

Only a few counts were recorded for this clonotype. This chain joins TRBV6-5 and TRBJ2-7; D perhaps matches TRBD2 (5 bases). This CDR3 contains 13 residues. CDR1 is MNHEY, CDR2 SVGAGI, per germline. Between the trimmed V and J ends, which lost 10 bases and 6 bases, there was a span of 19 bases. The CDR3 loop reads CATQTGIFGEQYF. The CDR3 coding sequence is TGTGCCACACAGACGGGGATCTTCGGCGAGCAGTACTTC.

J is TRBJ2-4 and V is TRBV4-3; no definite D call. Deletions cut 1 base from V and 0 bases from J, with 10 bases between. This CDR3 spans 16 amino acids. Germline CDR1 reads LGHNA; CDR2 reads YSLEER. The CDR3 spells CASSQVWGLAKNIQYF. The CDR3 DNA reads as TGCGCCAGCAGCCAAGTCTGGGGATTAGCCAAAAACATTCAGTACTTC.

This clonotype was picked up a small number of times. The chain combines TRBV6-1 with TRBJ2-1; possible D gene TRBD2, 5 bases. Germline-derived CDR1 and CDR2 are MNHNS and SASEGT. There are 14 residues in the CDR3. With 2 bases removed from V and 9 bases from J, the gap between germline ends came to 14 bases. Here the CDR3 reads CASSEFWGAVEQFF. The CDR3 DNA is TGTGCCAGCAGTGAATTCTGGGGAGCGGTTGAGCAGTTCTTC.

The gene calls are TRBV18 and TRBJ1-1, with 7 bases fitting TRBD1. This CDR3 region has 13 residues. Per the germline V gene, CDR1 is KGHSH and CDR2 is LQKENI. The V gene end was trimmed by 3 bases and the J gene end by 3 bases; junction bases not matched to a gene: 1. As DNA, the CDR3 is TGTGCCAGCTCACCGACAGGGTACACTGAAGCTTTCTTT. It specifies CASSPTGYTEAFF. Looking up the rest from reference TRBV18 and TRBJ1-1 gives the full variable domain: NAGVMQNPRHLVRRRGQEARLRCSPMKGHSHVYWYRQLPEEGLKFMVYLQKENIIDESGMPKERFSAEFPKEGPSILRIQQVVRGDSAAYFCASSPTGYTEAFFGQGTRLTVV.

This clonotype was detected ten times or more. The CDR3 protein is CASSPAALMNTEAFF. Written as DNA, the CDR3 is TGCGCCAGCAGCCCTGCAGCGCTCATGAACACTGAAGCTTTCTTT. The chain couples TRBV5-1 to TRBJ1-1; D remains ambiguous. The CDR3 runs to 15 residues. V lost 4 bases to trimming and J lost 0 bases, with 13 bases between them. Germline V CDR1 and CDR2: SGHRS, YFSETQ. Combining the CDR3 with reference TRBV5-1 and TRBJ1-1 gives the whole variable domain KAGVTQTPRYLIKTRGQQVTLSCSPISGHRSVSWYQQTPGQGLQFLFEYFSETQRNKGNFPGRFSGRQFSNSRSEMNVSTLELGDSALYLCASSPAALMNTEAFFGQGTRLTVV.

This CDR3 reads CASSLGTGPSGNTIYF. The CDR3 region has the DNA TGTGCCAGCAGCCTAGGGACAGGGCCCTCTGGAAACACCATATATTTT. The rearrangement joins TRBV7-8 to TRBJ1-3, with 9 bases that match TRBD1. V was pared by 5 bases and J by 0 bases, with 5 bases of the junction left unmatched. Germline CDR1 reads SGHVS; CDR2 reads FQNEAQ. CDR3 length: 16 residues.

This clonotype was recorded only once. This sequence joins TRBV3-1 and TRBJ2-1; D may correspond to TRBD1 or TRBD2 (5 bases each). The CDR3 is 13 amino acids. Germline CDR1 and CDR2: LGHDT and YNNKEL (reference sequence). V shed 7 bases and J shed 8 bases, with 15 bases lying between them. Written as DNA, the CDR3 is TGTGCCAGCACGGGACGGAGTTTGGATGAGCAGTTCTTC. Translation gives CASTGRSLDEQFF.

V usage is TRBV28 and J usage is TRBJ1-6; 7 nucleotides align to TRBD1. CDR1 MDHEN and CDR2 SYDVKM come from the germline V gene. This CDR3 is 15 amino acids long. Losses at the gene ends were 4 bases for V and 7 bases for J; bases not matched to a gene: 7. CDR3 in DNA: TGTGCCAGCAGTTCCAGGGGGTCGGAGAATTCACCCCTCCACTTT. Protein product: CASSSRGSENSPLHF.

This clonotype was observed at least ten times. The chain carries TRBV6-5 and TRBJ2-2; 11 nucleotides line up with TRBD1. With 2 bases clipped from V and 0 bases from J, the junction kept 5 bases outside the gene matches. CDR3 length: 18 residues. Germline CDR1 and CDR2: MNHEY and SVGAGI. The CDR3 here is CASSYEWTGGANTGELFF. The CDR3 DNA reads as TGTGCCAGCAGTTACGAGTGGACAGGGGGCGCGAACACCGGGGAGCTGTTTTTT.

This clonotype was counted ten times or more. V usage is TRBV29-1 and J usage is TRBJ2-7; the D call may be TRBD1 or TRBD2 (5 bases each). The CDR3 covers 12 residues. The germline V gene has CDR1 SQVTM and CDR2 ANQGSEA. Trimming removed 3 bases from V and 7 bases from J, with 13 bases in between. CDR3 loop: CSVDRGTGEQYF. The CDR3 region has the DNA TGCAGCGTTGATCGTGGGACGGGAGAGCAGTACTTC.

This clonotype was seen ten or more times. The chain uses TRBV10-1 and TRBJ2-7; D remains unclear. From germline, CDR1 is WNHNN and CDR2 SYGVQD (reference sequence). There are 14 residues in the CDR3. V lost 0 bases to trimming and J lost 2 bases, with 8 bases between them. CDR3 residues: CASSESTLAYEQYF. The CDR3 nucleotides are TGCGCCAGCAGTGAGTCGACTCTGGCCTACGAGCAGTACTTC.

This clonotype has only a few counts. This chain links TRBV5-1 with TRBJ2-3, with D unresolved. The V gene lost 3 bases and the J gene lost 1 base, with 6 bases spanning the gap. Germline V gene lookup returns CDR1 SGHRS and CDR2 YFSETQ. The CDR3 is made up of 13 amino acids. The CDR3 loop reads CASSWLGTDTQYF. The CDR3 DNA follows: TGCGCCAGCAGCTGGCTGGGCACAGATACGCAGTATTTT.

This clonotype was recorded many times. The DNA of the CDR3 is TGCAGTGCTAGGGGGACATTAGCCAAAAACATTCAGTACTTC. It encodes CSARGTLAKNIQYF. This chain uses TRBV20-1 with TRBJ2-4; D perhaps matches TRBD1 (6 bases). The CDR3 runs 14 residues. The germline V gene encodes CDR1 DFQATT and CDR2 SNEGSKA (reference sequence). V shed 3 bases and J shed 0 bases, with 9 bases lying between them.

The table lists this clonotype with a few counts. The rearrangement links TRBV12-3 or TRBV12-4 to TRBJ2-2; possibly TRBD2 for D (6 bases). The CDR3 totals 15 residues. The V and J ends lost 0 bases and 7 bases respectively, with 12 bases between them. The CDR3 sequence is CASSLAGTVIGELFF. Written as DNA, the CDR3 is TGTGCCAGCAGTTTAGCAGGGACTGTTATCGGGGAGCTGTTTTTT.

The chain has TRBV20-1 and TRBJ1-1; D remains ambiguous. The V gene lost 0 bases and the J gene lost 6 bases, with 11 bases spanning the gap. CDR3 size: 13 residues. Germline assignment: CDR1 DFQATT and CDR2 SNEGSKA (reference sequence). CDR3 residues: CSARDPGRPEAFF. In DNA form, the CDR3 reads TGCAGTGCTAGAGATCCGGGGAGACCTGAAGCTTTCTTT.

The sample holds many counts of this clonotype. The chain has TRBV7-2 and TRBJ2-3, with TRBD2 matching over 8 bases. The CDR3 has 16 residues. The V gene end was trimmed by 2 bases and the J gene end by 3 bases; junction bases not matched to a gene: 7. The V gene's germline CDR1 is SGHTA and CDR2 FQGNSA. The DNA of the CDR3 is TGTGCCAGCAGCTTATCGGGGGGGGACTGGACAGATACGCAGTATTTT. This sequence encodes CASSLSGGDWTDTQYF. Supplemented by reference TRBV7-2 and TRBJ2-3, the full variable domain reads GAGVSQSPSNKVTEKGKDVELRCDPISGHTALYWYRQSLGQGLEFLIYFQGNSAPDKSGLPSDRFSAERTGGSVSTLTIQRTQQEDSAVYLCASSLSGGDWTDTQYFGPGTRLTVL.

The chain couples TRBV6-5 to TRBJ2-2; D is ambiguous. V dropped 10 bases and J dropped 0 bases, with 15 bases sitting between them. Germline V CDR1 and CDR2: MNHEY, SVGAGI. CDR3 length: 15 amino acids. CDR3 nucleotides: TGTGCCACCGCCTCGGAGTTCGCGAACACCGGGGAGCTGTTTTTT. Protein sequence: CATASEFANTGELFF.

In this sample, this clonotype turned up a few times. The rearrangement joins TRBV12-5 to TRBJ2-1; possibly TRBD1 for D (5 bases). Between the trimmed V and J ends, which lost 6 bases and 1 base, there was a span of 13 bases. Germline V gene sequence: CDR1 LGHNT, CDR2 FRNRAP. The CDR3 totals 15 residues. The CDR3 is CASGQGRVSYNEQFF. As DNA, the CDR3 is TGTGCTAGTGGGCAGGGTCGGGTGTCCTACAATGAGCAGTTCTTC.

This clonotype has a handful of counts. The J gene is TRBJ2-7, the V gene TRBV27; unclear D gene. Trimming cost V 0 bases and J 3 bases, with 6 bases left between them. CDR1 is MNHEY, CDR2 SMNVEV, per germline (reference sequence). CDR3 length equals 13 residues. The DNA of the CDR3 is TGTGCCAGCAGTTTATCGTCCCGCTACGAGCAGTACTTC. Protein: CASSLSSRYEQYF.

The chain is built from TRBV15 and TRBJ1-6; TRBD1 matches 10 bases. CDR3 length: 16 residues. Trimming at V came to 1 base and at J to 7 bases, leaving 4 bases not matched to a gene. Germline CDR1 is LNHNV and CDR2 is YYDKDF (reference sequence). The CDR3 nucleotides read TGTGCCACCAGCAGAGGGGACAGGGGCCCGAATTCACCCCTCCACTTT. Translating it yields CATSRGDRGPNSPLHF.

The genes are TRBV20-1 and TRBJ1-1; 9 bases line up with TRBD1. After removal of 5 bases from V and 3 bases from J, the junction contained 10 bases not matched to a gene. Per germline, CDR1 DFQATT and CDR2 SNEGSKA (reference sequence). This CDR3 has 15 amino acids. CDR3 protein: CSAATQQGADTEAFF. The DNA for the CDR3 is TGCAGTGCTGCGACCCAACAGGGGGCTGACACTGAAGCTTTCTTT.

This clonotype came up a few times. The chain has TRBV6-2 or TRBV6-3 and TRBJ2-7; 8 bases match TRBD1. The V segment lost 2 bases and the J segment 1 base; nucleotides outside the gene matches: 13. This CDR3 is built from 18 residues. In germline, CDR1 is MNHEY, CDR2 SVGEGT. DNA for the CDR3: TGTGCCAGCAGTTACCGGCCCCTCCGGGACAGGAGTTCCTACGAGCAGTACGTC. The encoded protein is CASSYRPLRDRSSYEQYV.

The gene calls are TRBV7-9 and TRBJ1-4; D is undetermined. The CDR3 spans 10 residues. Germline V gene sequence: CDR1 SEHNR, CDR2 FQNEAQ (reference sequence). V shed 8 bases and J shed 7 bases, with 5 bases lying between them. DNA for the CDR3: TGTGCCAGCGCTGGTGAAAAACTGTTTTTT. Protein sequence: CASAGEKLFF.

The chain's CDR3 is CASSNSGASYEQYF. In DNA, the CDR3 is TGTGCCAGCTCTAATAGCGGGGCCTCCTACGAGCAGTACTTC. The J gene is TRBJ2-7, the V gene TRBV18, with 8 bases identical to TRBD2. CDR3 length: 14 amino acids. The V gene's germline CDR1 is KGHSH and CDR2 LQKENI. Trimming cost V 6 bases and J 0 bases; bases outside gene matches: 4.

V and J are TRBV4-1 and TRBJ2-7; D is undetermined. The V gene lost 3 bases and the J gene lost 3 bases, with 12 bases spanning the gap. Germline V gives CDR1 MGHRA, CDR2 YSYEKL. The length of the CDR3 is 14 residues. Written as DNA, the CDR3 is TGCGCCAGCAGCCAGGAAGGTTTTCTCTACGAGCAGTACTTC. Amino acid sequence: CASSQEGFLYEQYF.

This clonotype was detected only a few times. This sequence joins TRBV12-3 or TRBV12-4 and TRBJ2-7; D uncertain. Trimming took 6 bases from V and 2 from J, leaving 17 bases between them. This CDR3 has 15 amino acids. Here the CDR3 DNA reads TGTGCCAGCAGACCGACGGTCGGCCGCGCCTACGAGCAGTACTTC. The encoded protein is CASRPTVGRAYEQYF.

This clonotype came up many times. The V and J genes are TRBV12-3 or TRBV12-4 and TRBJ2-2, with a weak D call TRBD2 (5 bases). V gave up 6 bases and J gave up 1 base, with 12 bases separating them. The CDR3 is 15 residues long. Here the CDR3 DNA reads TGTGCCAGCAGCCGTTTCGGGGAGAACACCGGGGAGCTGTTTTTT. It encodes CASSRFGENTGELFF.

The chain couples TRBV4-1 to TRBJ1-5; D possibly corresponds to TRBD1 (6 bases). Deletions cut 4 bases from V and 0 bases from J, with 10 bases between. Germline CDR1 and CDR2: MGHRA and YSYEKL. The CDR3 extends over 15 amino acids. The CDR3 here is CASSPYRVSNQPQHF. The CDR3 DNA follows: TGCGCCAGCAGCCCCTACAGGGTTAGCAATCAGCCCCAGCATTTT.

This clonotype was counted ten times or more. V is TRBV5-1 and J is TRBJ2-5; D may be TRBD1 (6 bases). Deletions cut 0 bases from V and 0 bases from J, with 12 bases between. The CDR3 length is 16 residues. Germline V gene data show CDR1 as SGHRS and CDR2 as YFSETQ. As DNA, the CDR3 is TGCGCCAGCAGCTTGGGAGGACAGATACACCAAGAGACCCAGTACTTC. It encodes CASSLGGQIHQETQYF.